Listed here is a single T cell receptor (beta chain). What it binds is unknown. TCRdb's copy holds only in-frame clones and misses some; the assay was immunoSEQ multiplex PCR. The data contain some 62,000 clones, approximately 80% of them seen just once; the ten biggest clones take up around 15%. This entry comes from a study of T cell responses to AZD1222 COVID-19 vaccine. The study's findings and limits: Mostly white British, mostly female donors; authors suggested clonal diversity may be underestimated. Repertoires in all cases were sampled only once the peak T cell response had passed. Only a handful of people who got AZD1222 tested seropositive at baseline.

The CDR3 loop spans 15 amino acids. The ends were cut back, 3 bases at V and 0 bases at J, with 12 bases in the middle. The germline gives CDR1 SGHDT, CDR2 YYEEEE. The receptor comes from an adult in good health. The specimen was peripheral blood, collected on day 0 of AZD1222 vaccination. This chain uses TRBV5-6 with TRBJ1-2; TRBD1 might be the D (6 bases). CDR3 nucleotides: TGTGCCAGCAGCTCTCGACAGGCCGCTAACTATGGCTACACCTTC. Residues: CASSSRQAANYGYTF.